The 32 T cell receptor beta chains in this list originate from one sample, sequenced in a study of cytomegalovirus exposure and HLA in healthy donors (dated by TCRdb to 2016 to 2017). Libraries came from the immunoSEQ multiplex PCR assay. For the multiplex PCR, a mixture combining 60 forward primers for TCR Vbeta segments and 13 reverse primers for TCR Jbeta segments was used. Sourced from immuneACCESS, this table was stored by TCRdb with only in-frame sequences that have V and J called. A share of the clones is absent; for the studies checked, an unresolved V gene accounts for under half, and the remainder has no known explanation. The sample has roughly 100,000 clones on record, 84% of them singletons. The ten largest clones take up roughly 5.9% of the sample. The sequenced sample was PBMCs. All receptors derive from a woman aged 18-29 years in good health and CMV-seropositive.

The chain uses TRBV6-4 and TRBJ2-2, with 7 positions matching TRBD1. V shed 2 bases and J 6 bases; nucleotides not matched to a gene: 6. This CDR3 comprises 15 residues. Germline values: CDR1 MRHNA, CDR2 SNTAGT. CDR3 residues: CASSDRNRGAGELFF. The CDR3 coding sequence is TGTGCCAGCAGTGACCGAAACAGGGGTGCCGGGGAGCTGTTTTTT.

In DNA form, the CDR3 reads TGTGCCAGCTGGATCAGACTAGCGGGAGATGAGCAGTTCTTC. Its translation: CASWIRLAGDEQFF. The rearrangement joins TRBV9 to TRBJ2-1; 12 bases are shared with TRBD2. The CDR3 spans 14 residues. Trimming removed 7 bases from V and 8 bases from J; junction bases left unmatched: 7. CDR1 is SGDLS and CDR2 is YYNGEE in the germline V gene.

This clone was found a few times. In nucleotides, the CDR3 is TGTGCCAGCTCACGTACACGTGGGGGGTTCACAGATACGCAGTATTTT. It translates to CASSRTRGGFTDTQYF. J is TRBJ2-3 and V is TRBV18; tentative D call: TRBD2 (6 bases). This CDR3 is 16 amino acids long. V was shortened by 4 bases and J by 2 bases, with 16 bases between the two germline ends. Per germline, CDR1 KGHSH and CDR2 LQKENI.

This clone showed up just a few times. The chain has TRBV10-3 and TRBJ1-5; D uncertain. Trimming shortened V by 6 bases and J by 3 bases, and 12 bases separated the two germline ends. CDR3 length: 14 amino acids. Germline V gene data show CDR1 as ENHRY and CDR2 as SYGVKD. This CDR3 reads CAIRDTETNQPQHF. CDR3 coding DNA: TGTGCCATCAGAGATACAGAGACCAATCAGCCCCAGCATTTT.

The V and J genes are TRBV30 and TRBJ2-2; D not resolved. Germline values: CDR1 GTSNPN, CDR2 SVGIG (reference sequence). V dropped 0 bases and J dropped 5 bases, with 7 bases sitting between them. The CDR3 consists of 13 residues. The CDR3 region has the DNA TGTGCCTGGAGTGTAACCGGGACCGGGGAGCTGTTTTTT. This translates into CAWSVTGTGELFF.

This clone was detected once. The chain employs TRBV6-6 and TRBJ1-5; D may be TRBD1 (5 bases). CDR1 is MNHNY and CDR2 is SVGAGI in the germline V gene (reference sequence). The CDR3 consists of 13 residues. V gave up 10 bases and J gave up 3 bases, with 13 bases separating them. CDR3 amino acids: CATLRQINQPQHF. The CDR3 nucleotides read TGTGCCACCCTTCGACAGATCAATCAGCCCCAGCATTTT.

V usage is TRBV5-4 and J usage is TRBJ2-5; the D is unclear. Trimming took off 5 bases at V and 3 bases at J, with 11 bases between the two ends. Germline V gene data show CDR1 as SGHNT and CDR2 as YYREEE (reference sequence). CDR3 length: 13 amino acids. CDR3 nucleotides: TGTGCCAGCAGTCCCTATCAAAAAGAGACCCAGTACTTC. Protein product: CASSPYQKETQYF.

This chain uses TRBV5-4 with TRBJ1-2; D is ambiguous. This CDR3 spans 13 amino acids. Germline CDR1 SGHNT, CDR2 YYREEE (reference sequence). Trimming removed 4 bases from V and 1 base from J, with 8 bases in between. CDR3 DNA sequence: TGTGCCAGCAGCGGCGACTTTAACTATGGCTACACCTTC. As protein: CASSGDFNYGYTF.

The chain carries TRBV4-1 and TRBJ1-1; maybe TRBD1 (6 bases). Germline CDR1 and CDR2: MGHRA and YSYEKL. Trimming removed 2 bases from V and 12 bases from J, with 22 bases in between. The CDR3 is 15 residues long. The CDR3: CASSQSTQGLFVPFF. The CDR3 bases are TGCGCCAGCAGCCAAAGTACCCAGGGGCTTTTTGTGCCTTTCTTT.

The chain recombines TRBV4-1 with TRBJ1-1; D gene unclear. V was cut by 6 bases and J by 3 bases, with 14 bases left in between. Germline CDR1 is MGHRA and CDR2 is YSYEKL. CDR3 length equals 14 residues. The chain's CDR3 is CASRGPLRDTEAFF. The CDR3 DNA is TGCGCCAGCAGGGGTCCTCTTCGGGACACTGAAGCTTTCTTT.

The V call is TRBV6-1, the J call TRBJ1-2; D possibly corresponds to TRBD1 (6 bases). V dropped 1 base and J dropped 4 bases, with 10 bases sitting between them. The V gene's germline CDR1 is MNHNS and CDR2 SASEGT. The CDR3 has 14 residues. CDR3 coding DNA: TGTGCCAGCAGTGAAGAAAGGGGGACCTATGGCTACACCTTC. Translated: CASSEERGTYGYTF.

This clone appeared once. This chain connects TRBV4-1 to TRBJ1-5, with D uncertain. V dropped 2 bases and J dropped 10 bases, with 12 bases sitting between them. Germline values: CDR1 MGHRA, CDR2 YSYEKL. There are 13 residues in the CDR3. CDR3 DNA: TGCGCCAGCAGCCAATCCGGTCGAGGACCCCAGCATTTT. Protein product: CASSQSGRGPQHF.

Here the CDR3 reads CAVSGGGGEQFF. Here the CDR3 DNA reads TGTGCCGTTTCAGGGGGAGGTGGTGAGCAGTTCTTC. V is TRBV30 and J is TRBJ2-1, with D perhaps TRBD1 (7 bases). The V end lost 8 bases, the J end lost 9 bases, and 17 bases lay between the germline ends. Per the germline V gene, CDR1 is GTSNPN and CDR2 is SVGIG (reference sequence). CDR3 size: 12 residues.

The chain recombines TRBV6-6 with TRBJ2-7, with D possibly matching TRBD1 (5 bases). The V gene's germline CDR1 is MNHNY and CDR2 SVGAGI (reference sequence). Trimming stripped 4 bases from V and 3 bases from J, with 10 bases between. The CDR3 runs to 13 residues. CDR3 amino acids: CASSWGSDYEQYF. The CDR3 DNA reads TGTGCCAGCAGTTGGGGCAGCGACTACGAGCAGTACTTC.

The chain couples TRBV9 to TRBJ2-3, with TRBD2 identical over 10 bases. Losses at the gene ends were 0 bases for V and 3 bases for J; bases not matched to a gene: 7. The CDR3 sequence is 17 residues long. Per the germline V gene, CDR1 is SGDLS and CDR2 is YYNGEE. The CDR3 loop is CASSVAISGRMTDTQYF. Written as DNA, the CDR3 is TGTGCCAGCAGCGTAGCGATTAGCGGGAGGATGACAGATACGCAGTATTTT. Full variable domain (outside the CDR3, taken from reference TRBV9 and TRBJ2-3): DSGVTQTPKHLITATGQRVTLRCSPRSGDLSVYWYQQSLDQGLQFLIQYYNGEERAKGNILERFSAQQFPDLHSELNLSSLELGDSALYFCASSVAISGRMTDTQYFGPGTRLTVL.

V is TRBV27 and J is TRBJ1-1; D perhaps matches TRBD1 (6 bases). Germline V lookup: CDR1 MNHEY, CDR2 SMNVEV (reference sequence). The CDR3 spans 13 residues. V shed 5 bases and J shed 0 bases, with 7 bases lying between them. CDR3 nucleotides: TGTGCCAGCAGTCAGGGGATGAACACTGAAGCTTTCTTT. Amino acid sequence: CASSQGMNTEAFF.

The rearrangement uses TRBV6-1 and TRBJ1-5; 9 bases align to TRBD1. CDR1 and CDR2 from the germline V gene are MNHNS and SASEGT. The CDR3 spans 15 residues. The J segment lost 0 bases and the V segment lost 6 bases, leaving 3 bases of the junction unmatched. The CDR3 DNA is TGTGCCAGCAGGACAGGGGGATATAGCAATCAGCCCCAGCATTTT. Amino acid sequence: CASRTGGYSNQPQHF.

The chain joins TRBV6-1 to TRBJ1-1; TRBD1 agrees at 8 bases. This CDR3 is 14 amino acids long. The V segment lost 6 bases and the J segment 5 bases; nucleotides outside the gene matches: 8. Germline V gene data show CDR1 as MNHNS and CDR2 as SASEGT. The CDR3 sequence: CASRDRVEGTEAFF. The DNA of the CDR3 is TGTGCCAGCAGGGACAGGGTCGAGGGGACTGAAGCTTTCTTT.

The chain links TRBV6-1 to TRBJ1-2; 9 bases are shared with TRBD1. Losses at the gene ends were 5 bases for V and 2 bases for J; bases not matched to a gene: 3. The CDR3 is 14 amino acids. Germline values: CDR1 MNHNS, CDR2 SASEGT. The CDR3, as DNA: TGTGCCAGCAGTTCCGGGACAGGGAACTATGGCTACACCTTC. The encoded protein is CASSSGTGNYGYTF.

Regarding this clone: The junction departs from germline at one end; a sequencing error may be responsible. The chain couples TRBV7-9 to TRBJ2-3; 12 bases match TRBD2. From germline, CDR1 is SEHNR and CDR2 FQNEAQ (reference sequence). The CDR3 spans 17 residues. This chain's CDR3 is CDSSPKRLAGGTDTQYF. For the CDR3, the DNA is TGTGACAGCAGCCCGAAGCGACTAGCGGGAGGCACAGATACGCAGTATTTT.

The chain combines TRBV19 with TRBJ2-5; 10 nucleotides agree with TRBD1. The junction had 2 bases not matched to a gene; V was cut back by 3 bases and J by 4 bases. From germline, CDR1 is LNHDA and CDR2 SQIVND (reference sequence). This CDR3 has 14 residues. The CDR3 spells CASSIGTGVETQYF. DNA of the CDR3: TGTGCCAGTAGTATTGGGACAGGGGTAGAGACCCAGTACTTC.

V gene TRBV9 combines with J gene TRBJ2-7, with a tentative D call TRBD2 (6 bases). Germline loops: CDR1 SGDLS, CDR2 YYNGEE. The germline V and J ends were trimmed by 7 bases and 0 bases, with 14 bases remaining between them. This CDR3 region has 14 residues. The chain's CDR3 is CASARGSPSYEQYF. The CDR3 DNA follows: TGTGCCAGCGCGCGGGGCAGTCCCTCCTACGAGCAGTACTTC.

This clone was seen only a few times. The V and J genes are TRBV25-1 and TRBJ2-2; possible D gene TRBD1, 6 bases. Germline V CDR1 and CDR2: MGHDK, SYGVNS. The V and J ends lost 2 bases and 2 bases respectively, with 18 bases between them. The CDR3 contains 18 residues. The CDR3 DNA follows: TGTGCCAGCAGTGAAGAGGGGGTTATCCGGAGAAACACCGGGGAGCTGTTTTTT. Translating gives CASSEEGVIRRNTGELFF.

The V and J genes are TRBV6-1 and TRBJ2-5; weak D call: TRBD2 (5 bases). Germline V lookup: CDR1 MNHNS, CDR2 SASEGT. Trimming cost V 8 bases and J 5 bases, with 9 bases left between them. CDR3 size: 11 residues. The CDR3 here is CASARGETQYF. The CDR3 DNA sequence: TGTGCCAGCGCGAGAGGGGAGACCCAGTACTTC.

V usage is TRBV10-3 and J usage is TRBJ2-7, with TRBD1 identical over 10 bases. Trimming cost V 5 bases and J 2 bases; bases outside gene matches: 3. Per the germline V gene, CDR1 is ENHRY and CDR2 is SYGVKD. The CDR3 extends over 14 amino acids. CDR3 region: CAISKGQGTYEQYF. In DNA form, the CDR3 reads TGTGCCATCAGTAAGGGACAGGGGACCTACGAGCAGTACTTC.

This sequence joins TRBV27 and TRBJ2-7; D ambiguous. Trimming left V 2 bases short and J 6 bases short, with 8 bases between. Per germline, CDR1 MNHEY and CDR2 SMNVEV (reference sequence). This CDR3 has 12 amino acids. The CDR3 DNA reads TGTGCCAGCAGTTTACAAGCTGGCGAGCAGTACTTC. This translates into CASSLQAGEQYF.

This rearrangement joins TRBV20-1 to TRBJ2-1; D may be TRBD2 (5 bases). The CDR3 has 11 residues. The V and J ends lost 0 bases and 10 bases respectively, with 7 bases between them. CDR1 and CDR2 (germline): DFQATT, SNEGSKA (reference sequence). As DNA, the CDR3 is TGCAGTGCTAGAGATGGAGGAGAGCAGTTCTTC. Translation gives CSARDGGEQFF.

As regards this clone: The sample carries other DNA sequences with the same CDR3. The gene calls are TRBV27 and TRBJ2-5; 10 bases line up with TRBD1. Germline lookup yields CDR1 MNHEY and CDR2 SMNVEV (reference sequence). The CDR3 length is 15 residues. Trimming cost V 2 bases and J 2 bases; bases outside gene matches: 2. This CDR3 reads CASSLGTGVQETQYF. DNA of the CDR3: TGTGCCAGCAGTTTAGGGACAGGGGTTCAAGAGACCCAGTACTTC.

The rearrangement joins TRBV6-1 to TRBJ2-7; TRBD1 aligns across 8 bases. The V gene end was trimmed by 6 bases and the J gene end by 4 bases; junction bases not matched to a gene: 5. Per the germline V gene, CDR1 is MNHNS and CDR2 is SASEGT. There are 13 residues in the CDR3. Here the CDR3 DNA reads TGTGCCAGCAGGCAGGACAGGGTTTACGAGCAGTACTTC. Translated: CASRQDRVYEQYF.

This chain uses TRBV5-6 with TRBJ2-1, with 7 bases aligning to TRBD2. V gave up 0 bases and J gave up 6 bases; unmatched junction bases: 9. Germline-derived CDR1 and CDR2 are SGHDT and YYEEEE. CDR3 length: 16 residues. The CDR3 protein is CASSLESGRALNEQFF. CDR3 nucleotide sequence: TGTGCCAGCAGCTTGGAGAGTGGGAGGGCCCTCAATGAGCAGTTCTTC.

V gene TRBV2 combines with J gene TRBJ1-5; 8 positions agree with TRBD1. The V and J ends lost 8 bases and 4 bases, in that order; junction bases with no gene match: 10. Germline assignment: CDR1 SNHLY and CDR2 FYNNEI. CDR3 length equals 15 residues. The CDR3 region has the DNA TGTGCCAGCTGTCGGACAGGGATGGGTAATCAGCCCCAGCATTTT. It is translated as CASCRTGMGNQPQHF.

This rearrangement joins TRBV4-2 to TRBJ2-3; weak D call: TRBD1 (6 bases). The length of the CDR3 is 17 residues. V was cut by 0 bases and J by 0 bases, with 13 bases left in between. Germline V gives CDR1 LGHNA, CDR2 YNFKEQ. In nucleotides, the CDR3 is TGTGCCAGCAGCCAAGATCCTTTGGGGGCTAGCACAGATACGCAGTATTTT. It yields the protein CASSQDPLGASTDTQYF.